These 26 T cell receptor beta chains share one sample of origin, sequenced in a study of blood T cell repertoires in COVID-19. Sequencing used immunoSEQ multiplex PCR; TCRdb keeps in-frame clones, though not all of them. The repertoire has 160,000 or so clones, 80% to 95% of them found once; the top ten carry roughly 2.1%. The source material was peripheral blood. Every receptor here comes from a woman aged 55 to 70 with COVID-19, enrolled during active disease.

This chain links TRBV6-2 or TRBV6-3 with TRBJ2-7; D gene unclear. CDR1 is MNHEY, CDR2 SVGEGT, per germline. V was trimmed by 6 bases and J by 1 base, leaving 7 bases between them. This CDR3 has 12 amino acids. The DNA of the CDR3 is TGTGCCAGCAGCCCGCAGTCCTACGAGCAGTACTTC. Translating gives CASSPQSYEQYF.

This rearrangement joins TRBV6-2 or TRBV6-3 to TRBJ1-1; no reliable D call. CDR3 length equals 14 residues. The V gene lost 0 bases and the J gene lost 4 bases, with 9 bases spanning the gap. CDR1 and CDR2 (germline): MNHEY, SVGEGT. The CDR3 DNA reads TGTGCCAGCAGTTACTCCGGGGTGGGCACTGAAGCTTTCTTT. As protein: CASSYSGVGTEAFF.

The chain recombines TRBV10-3 with TRBJ2-7; D ambiguous. The germline V gene has CDR1 ENHRY and CDR2 SYGVKD. The CDR3 spans 14 residues. V lost 2 bases and J 0 bases, leaving 8 bases between the germline ends. CDR3 loop: CAISEAASSYEQYF. The DNA for the CDR3 is TGTGCCATCAGTGAGGCGGCCTCCTCCTACGAGCAGTACTTC.

The V gene is TRBV7-2, the J gene TRBJ2-7; 9 nucleotides align to TRBD1. After removal of 1 base from V and 5 bases from J, the junction contained 6 bases not matched to a gene. The V gene's germline CDR1 is SGHTA and CDR2 FQGNSA. This CDR3 region has 15 residues. DNA for the CDR3: TGTGCCAGCAGCTTAGGACGGACAGGGGTCAACGAGCAGTACTTC. Its protein product is CASSLGRTGVNEQYF.

J is TRBJ2-5 and V is TRBV9; 15 bases align to TRBD2. CDR1 and CDR2 (germline): SGDLS, YYNGEE. The CDR3 covers 17 residues. The junction had 8 bases not matched to a gene; V was cut back by 4 bases and J by 4 bases. The CDR3: CASSPHGTSGGRETQYF. The CDR3 DNA reads as TGTGCCAGCAGCCCTCATGGGACTAGCGGGGGGAGAGAGACCCAGTACTTC.

The rearrangement joins TRBV3-1 (or the pseudogene TRBV3-2) to TRBJ1-1; 8 bases map to TRBD1. V trimming: 1 base; J trimming: 10 bases; junction bases outside the gene matches: 5. The CDR3 contains 13 residues. Germline CDR1 is LGHDT and CDR2 is YNNKEL (reference sequence). CDR3 protein: CASSQVTGGGAFF. In DNA form, the CDR3 reads TGTGCCAGCAGCCAAGTTACAGGGGGGGGAGCTTTCTTT.

This rearrangement joins TRBV6-5 to TRBJ1-6; no reliable D call. V lost 6 bases to trimming and J lost 10 bases, with 13 bases between them. Germline-derived CDR1 and CDR2 are MNHEY and SVGAGI. CDR3 length equals 13 residues. CDR3 region: CASSESPRSPLHF. The DNA of the CDR3 is TGTGCCAGCAGCGAGAGCCCGAGGTCACCCCTCCACTTT.

The chain employs TRBV10-3 and TRBJ1-3, with D uncertain. V lost 6 bases, J lost 2 bases, and 11 bases lay in between. CDR3 size: 14 residues. Looked up from germline, CDR1 is ENHRY and CDR2 is SYGVKD. The CDR3 sequence: CAISTQSTGNTIYF. CDR3 DNA sequence: TGTGCCATCAGCACACAGAGCACTGGAAACACCATATATTTT.

The chain uses TRBV3-1 (or the pseudogene TRBV3-2) and TRBJ1-1; D is undetermined. V was shortened by 0 bases and J by 6 bases, with 14 bases between the two germline ends. The CDR3 spans 15 residues. The V gene's germline CDR1 is LGHDT and CDR2 YNNKEL (reference sequence). For the CDR3, the DNA is TGTGCCAGCAGCCAAGATCCCCCGGGGTACGCTGAAGCTTTCTTT. It encodes CASSQDPPGYAEAFF.

The chain links TRBV19 to TRBJ1-5; 7 bases agree with TRBD1. Germline V gene sequence: CDR1 LNHDA, CDR2 SQIVND (reference sequence). J gave up 5 bases and V 3 bases, and 7 bases lay outside the gene matches. The CDR3 sequence is 15 residues long. In nucleotides, the CDR3 is TGTGCCAGTAGTATTGGGACAGTGGGAGATCAGCCCCAGCATTTT. Protein sequence: CASSIGTVGDQPQHF.

Turning to this clone: Other DNA sequences in the same sample also yield this CDR3. The chain carries TRBV6-4 and TRBJ1-2; 7 nucleotides match TRBD1. The CDR3 has 13 amino acids. CDR1 and CDR2 (germline): MRHNA, SNTAGT. Unmatched junction bases numbered 3, after V lost 4 bases and J lost 4 bases. CDR3 loop: CASSATGSYGYTF. In DNA form, the CDR3 reads TGTGCCAGCAGTGCGACAGGGAGCTATGGCTACACCTTC.

This clone was recorded once. This chain joins TRBV19 and TRBJ1-4, with D possibly matching TRBD1 (5 bases). The length of the CDR3 is 18 residues. Trimming left V 1 base short and J 0 bases short, with 15 bases between. CDR1 and CDR2 (germline): LNHDA, SQIVND (reference sequence). The CDR3 protein is CASSIGRGFGTTNEKLFF. CDR3 DNA sequence: TGTGCCAGTAGTATAGGTCGGGGGTTTGGGACAACTAATGAAAAACTGTTTTTT.

The chain uses TRBV7-9 and TRBJ2-1; weak D call: TRBD2 (5 bases). Germline loops: CDR1 SEHNR, CDR2 FQNEAQ (reference sequence). The CDR3 totals 12 residues. The V and J ends lost 6 bases and 15 bases respectively, with 18 bases between them. The CDR3, as DNA: TGTGCCAGCAGTCTTTCGGGGTTTCTATGGTTCTTC. Amino acid sequence: CASSLSGFLWFF.

This clone was seen more than once but under ten times. Other DNA variants within this sample encode the same CDR3. This chain uses TRBV9 with TRBJ1-6; TRBD1 aligns across 7 bases. J was trimmed by 7 bases and V by 3 bases; bases with no gene match: 7. There are 15 residues in the CDR3. Germline V CDR1 and CDR2: SGDLS, YYNGEE. CDR3 region: CASSATGVENSPLHF. CDR3 DNA sequence: TGTGCCAGCAGCGCCACAGGGGTAGAGAATTCACCCCTCCACTTT.

V is TRBV4-1 and J is TRBJ1-4; 8 nucleotides agree with TRBD1. This CDR3 comprises 17 residues. Per germline, CDR1 MGHRA and CDR2 YSYEKL. With V trimmed by 1 base and J by 5 bases, 9 bases remained unmatched. In nucleotides, the CDR3 is TGCGCCAGCAGCCAAGTGGAGCCCCGGACAGGGAATGAAAAACTGTTTTTT. This translates into CASSQVEPRTGNEKLFF.

J is TRBJ2-1 and V is TRBV6-5, with 11 bases lining up with TRBD1. This CDR3 contains 13 residues. V shed 6 bases, J shed 10 bases, and the junction held 5 bases outside the gene matches. Germline V gene lookup returns CDR1 MNHEY and CDR2 SVGAGI. The CDR3 loop is CASRDRGRDEQFF. The CDR3 bases are TGTGCCAGCAGGGACAGGGGGCGCGACGAGCAGTTCTTC.

The chain is built from TRBV5-4 and TRBJ2-7; TRBD1 might be the D (5 bases). The germline V gene encodes CDR1 SGHNT and CDR2 YYREEE (reference sequence). The CDR3 runs 14 residues. The ends were cut back, 0 bases at V and 3 bases at J, with 10 bases in the middle. CDR3 residues: CASSLGWGSYEQYF. In DNA, the CDR3 is TGTGCCAGCAGCTTGGGCTGGGGCAGCTACGAGCAGTACTTC.

The chain employs TRBV6-5 and TRBJ1-2; TRBD1 might be the D (5 bases). The CDR3 is 13 residues long. Trimming left V 8 bases short and J 7 bases short, with 17 bases between. The germline gives CDR1 MNHEY, CDR2 SVGAGI. CDR3 residues: CASAVRGAGGYTF. The CDR3 nucleotides read TGTGCCAGCGCGGTTAGGGGAGCGGGTGGCTACACCTTC.

J is TRBJ1-1 and V is TRBV15, with 10 bases identical to TRBD1. Germline V gene data show CDR1 as LNHNV and CDR2 as YYDKDF (reference sequence). The CDR3 totals 16 residues. V was clipped by 0 bases and J by 4 bases; unmatched bases: 5. Here the CDR3 DNA reads TGTGCCACCAGCAGAGAAGGGACAGGGGCCGCCACTGAAGCTTTCTTT. It encodes CATSREGTGAATEAFF.

The genes are TRBV10-3 and TRBJ1-1; the match to TRBD1 covers 8 bases. The CDR3 sequence is 14 residues long. V trimming: 5 bases; J trimming: 2 bases; junction bases outside the gene matches: 4. CDR1 is ENHRY and CDR2 is SYGVKD in the germline V gene. CDR3 nucleotides: TGTGCCATCAGTACCGGACAGGGAAACACTGAAGCTTTCTTT. The encoded protein is CAISTGQGNTEAFF.

The chain joins TRBV12-3 or TRBV12-4 to TRBJ1-2; maybe TRBD1 (5 bases). CDR3 size: 12 residues. V lost 6 bases, J lost 8 bases, and 13 bases lay in between. The CDR3 is CASSQDNRGYTF. CDR3 sequence (DNA): TGTGCCAGCAGCCAGGACAATCGGGGCTACACCTTC.

Points on this clone: Because the CDR3's place on the DNA is in doubt, the DNA is left out and the CDR3 is given as listed by TCRdb. The chain is built from TRBV30 and TRBJ2-1; the table assigns TRBD1, which was not confirmed against the DNA. From germline, CDR1 is GTSNPN and CDR2 SVGIG (reference sequence). Termini included, the CDR3 measures 12 amino acids. CDR3 loop: CAWSVGSGTGVF.

The rearrangement links TRBV4-2 to TRBJ2-5; TRBD2 matches 11 bases. The CDR3 length is 15 residues. The V and J ends lost 3 bases and 2 bases, in that order; junction bases with no gene match: 2. Per germline, CDR1 LGHNA and CDR2 YNFKEQ. CDR3 region: CASSQLAGGQETQYF. CDR3 coding DNA: TGTGCCAGCAGCCAGCTAGCGGGGGGTCAAGAGACCCAGTACTTC.

This sequence joins TRBV2 and TRBJ1-5; maybe TRBD1 (6 bases). V was pared by 4 bases and J by 3 bases, with 13 bases between. Germline lookup yields CDR1 SNHLY and CDR2 FYNNEI. The CDR3 runs to 15 residues. In DNA, the CDR3 is TGTGCCAGCAGTGGACCTGACAGGACCAATCAGCCCCAGCATTTT. Encoded protein: CASSGPDRTNQPQHF.

V gene TRBV6-5 combines with J gene TRBJ1-3; D not certain. CDR1 is MNHEY and CDR2 is SVGAGI in the germline V gene. Trimming removed 7 bases at V and 2 bases at J, with 9 bases between. The CDR3 sequence is 13 residues long. The CDR3 reads CASTRGAGNTIYF. CDR3 in DNA: TGTGCCAGCACCAGAGGCGCTGGAAACACCATATATTTT.

J is TRBJ1-3 and V is TRBV11-2; 7 nucleotides agree with TRBD1. This CDR3 is 16 amino acids long. J lost 1 base, V lost 2 bases, and 5 bases had no gene match. The germline gives CDR1 SGHAT, CDR2 FQNNGV. This chain's CDR3 is CASSLYRGASGNTIYF. In DNA form, the CDR3 reads TGTGCCAGCAGCTTATACAGGGGAGCATCTGGAAACACCATATATTTT.